This TCR beta chain comes out of a study of blood T cell repertoires in COVID-19. As for the study in general: Sites in the United States, Italy and Spain provided acute and convalescent COVID-19 samples. T cells, B-cell-depleted T cells, or PBMCs provided the cDNA or gDNA that served as material.

Produced via immunoSEQ multiplex PCR; TCRdb's table is partial and in-frame only. The sample shows some 350,000 clones, around 84% of them seen only once. The CDR3 covers 17 residues. With 1 base removed from V and 4 bases from J, the gap between germline ends came to 16 bases. Germline CDR1 SEHNR, CDR2 FQNEAQ (reference sequence). The sequence was obtained from a human donor in a cohort sampled during active COVID-19. The sequenced sample was peripheral blood. The chain employs TRBV7-9 and TRBJ1-4; maybe TRBD1 (5 bases). CDR3 sequence: CASSLGAAGANNEKLFF. The CDR3 coding sequence is TGTGCCAGCAGCTTAGGTGCGGCTGGGGCTAATAATGAAAAACTGTTTTTT.